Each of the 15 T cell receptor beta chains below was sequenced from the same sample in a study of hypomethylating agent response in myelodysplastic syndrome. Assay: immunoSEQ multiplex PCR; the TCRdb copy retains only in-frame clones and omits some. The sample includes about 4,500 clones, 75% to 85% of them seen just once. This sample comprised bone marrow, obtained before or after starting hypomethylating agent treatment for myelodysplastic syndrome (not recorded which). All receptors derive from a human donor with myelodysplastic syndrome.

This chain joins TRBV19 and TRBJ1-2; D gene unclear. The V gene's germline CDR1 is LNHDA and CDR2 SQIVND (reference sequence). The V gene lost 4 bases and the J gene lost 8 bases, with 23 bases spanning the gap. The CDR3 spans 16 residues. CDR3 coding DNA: TGTGCCAGTAGTACGACCTCACGGGTTATGGCTACGGGCTACACCTTC. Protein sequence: CASSTTSRVMATGYTF.

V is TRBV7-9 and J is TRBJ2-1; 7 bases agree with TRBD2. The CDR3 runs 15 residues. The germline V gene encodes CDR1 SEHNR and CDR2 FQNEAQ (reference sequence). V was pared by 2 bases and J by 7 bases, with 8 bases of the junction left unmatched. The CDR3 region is CASSLKSGVLNEQFF. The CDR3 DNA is TGTGCCAGCAGCTTAAAGAGCGGGGTCCTGAATGAGCAGTTCTTC.

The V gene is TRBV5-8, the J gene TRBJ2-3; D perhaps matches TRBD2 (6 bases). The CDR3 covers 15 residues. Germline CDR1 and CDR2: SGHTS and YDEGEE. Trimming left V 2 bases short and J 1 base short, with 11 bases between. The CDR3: CASSLAREGTDTQYF. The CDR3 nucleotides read TGTGCCAGCAGCTTAGCCAGGGAGGGCACAGATACGCAGTATTTT.

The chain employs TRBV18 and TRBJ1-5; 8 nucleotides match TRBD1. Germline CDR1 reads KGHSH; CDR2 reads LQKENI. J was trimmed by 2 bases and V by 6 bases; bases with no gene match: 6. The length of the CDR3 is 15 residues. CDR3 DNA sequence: TGTGCCAGCTCCCAGGGACAGGTGGGCAATCAGCCCCAGCATTTT. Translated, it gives CASSQGQVGNQPQHF.

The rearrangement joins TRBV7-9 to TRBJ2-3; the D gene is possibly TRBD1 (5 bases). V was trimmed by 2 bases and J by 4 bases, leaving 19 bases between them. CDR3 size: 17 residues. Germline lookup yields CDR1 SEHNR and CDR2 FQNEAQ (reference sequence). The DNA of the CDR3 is TGTGCCAGCAGCTTAATCCAGACAGATACCTTGTCAGATACGCAGTATTTT. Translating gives CASSLIQTDTLSDTQYF.

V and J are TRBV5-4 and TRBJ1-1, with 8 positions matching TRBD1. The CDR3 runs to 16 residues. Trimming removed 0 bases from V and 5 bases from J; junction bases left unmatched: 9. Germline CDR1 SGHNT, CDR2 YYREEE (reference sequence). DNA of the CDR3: TGTGCCAGCAGCTTGGCCGGACAGGGCTCGTTTACTGAAGCTTTCTTT. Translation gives CASSLAGQGSFTEAFF.

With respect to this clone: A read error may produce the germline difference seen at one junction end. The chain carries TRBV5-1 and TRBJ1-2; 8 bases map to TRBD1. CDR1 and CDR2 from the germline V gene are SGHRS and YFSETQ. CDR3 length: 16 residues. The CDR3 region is CASSLEQGQDLYGCTF. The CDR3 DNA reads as TGCGCCAGCAGCTTGGAACAGGGACAGGACCTCTATGGCTGCACCTTC.

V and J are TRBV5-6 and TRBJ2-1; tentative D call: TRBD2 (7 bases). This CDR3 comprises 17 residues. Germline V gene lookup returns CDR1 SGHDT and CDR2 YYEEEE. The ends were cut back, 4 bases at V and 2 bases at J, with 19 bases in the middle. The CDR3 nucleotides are TGTGCCAGCAGCGCGGAGGGGCGGGGGCCAACCTACAATGAGCAGTTCTTC. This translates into CASSAEGRGPTYNEQFF.

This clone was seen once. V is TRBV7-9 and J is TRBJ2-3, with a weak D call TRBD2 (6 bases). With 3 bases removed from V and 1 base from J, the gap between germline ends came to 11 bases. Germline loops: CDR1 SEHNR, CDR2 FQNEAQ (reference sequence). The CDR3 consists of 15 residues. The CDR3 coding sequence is TGTGCCAGCAGCTTCAGCAGGGAGGGCACAGATACGCAGTATTTT. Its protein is CASSFSREGTDTQYF.

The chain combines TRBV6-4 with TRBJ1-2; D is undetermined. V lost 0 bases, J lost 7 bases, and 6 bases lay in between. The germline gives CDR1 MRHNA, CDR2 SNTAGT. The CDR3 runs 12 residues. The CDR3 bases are TGTGCCAGCAGTGACTCTTCCGGTGGCTACACCTTC. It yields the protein CASSDSSGGYTF.

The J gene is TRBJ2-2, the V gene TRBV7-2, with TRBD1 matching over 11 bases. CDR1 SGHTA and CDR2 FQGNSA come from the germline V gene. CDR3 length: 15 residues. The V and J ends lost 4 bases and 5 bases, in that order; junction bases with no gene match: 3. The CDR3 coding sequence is TGTGCCAGCAGCTCCGGGACAGGGGGTACCGGGGAGCTGTTTTTT. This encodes CASSSGTGGTGELFF.

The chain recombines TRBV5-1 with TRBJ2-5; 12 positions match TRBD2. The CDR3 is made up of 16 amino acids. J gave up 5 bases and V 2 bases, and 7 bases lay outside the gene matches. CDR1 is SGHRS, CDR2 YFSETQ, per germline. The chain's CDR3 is CASSFKLAGGFETQYF. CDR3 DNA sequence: TGCGCCAGCAGCTTCAAACTAGCGGGGGGTTTCGAGACCCAGTACTTC.

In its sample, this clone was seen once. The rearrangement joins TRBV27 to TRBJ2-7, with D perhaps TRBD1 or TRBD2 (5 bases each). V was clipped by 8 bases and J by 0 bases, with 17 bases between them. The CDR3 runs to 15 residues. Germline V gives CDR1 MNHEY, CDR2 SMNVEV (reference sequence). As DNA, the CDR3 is TGTGCCAGCCGACCCCTGGGACGAAGCTCCTACGAGCAGTACTTC. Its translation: CASRPLGRSSYEQYF.

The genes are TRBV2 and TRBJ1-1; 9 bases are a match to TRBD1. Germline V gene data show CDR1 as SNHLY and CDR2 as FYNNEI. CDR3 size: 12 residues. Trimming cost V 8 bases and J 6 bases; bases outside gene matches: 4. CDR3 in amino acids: CASGTGLAEAFF. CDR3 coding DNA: TGTGCCAGCGGGACAGGGTTAGCTGAAGCTTTCTTT.

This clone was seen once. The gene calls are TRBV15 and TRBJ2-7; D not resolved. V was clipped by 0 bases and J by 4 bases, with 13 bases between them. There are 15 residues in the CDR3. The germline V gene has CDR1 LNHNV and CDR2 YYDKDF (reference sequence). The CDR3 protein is CATSRDRSTEYEQYF. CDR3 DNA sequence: TGTGCCACCAGCAGAGATCGTTCGACCGAATACGAGCAGTACTTC.